This entry lists 22 T cell receptor beta chains sequenced from one sample in a study of tumor-infiltrating lymphocytes in primary liver carcinoma. Co-extraction of both nucleic acids (RNA and DNA) used about 19-33 mg of unsorted bulk tissue. TCR beta cDNA was reverse-transcribed from about 500 ng of total RNA. The reaction used a constant-region primer and ProtoScript II reverse transcriptase. TCR beta libraries came from three nested multiplex PCR rounds using slightly modified ARM-PCR. TRBV1-TRBV30 forward primers paired with a C-beta reverse primer were used in the first two PCR rounds, which ran approximately 10 cycles each. TCRdb used MiXCR to reprocess the multiplex PCR reads, holding one entry per CDR3 protein. Of 65,000 to 90,000 distinct CDR3 sequences listed, 72% were seen once; the top ten hold roughly a fifth. Source material: liver tumor tissue from sampling region 1. The subset here: tumor region T1, superior pole. The receptor set was obtained from a man in his forties or fifties with primary liver carcinoma and hepatitis B virus infection.

Note on this clonotype: In this CDR3 the conserved last residue, phenylalanine or tryptophan, is missing, so a read error is likely. The genes are TRBV14 and TRBJ2-7; 8 bases line up with TRBD1. Germline V gene data show CDR1 as SGHDN and CDR2 as FVKESK. The CDR3 extends over 15 amino acids. Trimming at V came to 5 bases and at J to 0 bases, leaving 6 bases not matched to a gene. CDR3 coding DNA: TGTGCCAGCAGCTACCGGGGACAGGACTCCTACGAGCAGTACTTA. Translation: CASSYRGQDSYEQYL.

This clonotype occurred many times. The chain carries TRBV4-1 and TRBJ2-2; 9 nucleotides align to TRBD1. Germline V gene lookup returns CDR1 MGHRA and CDR2 YSYEKL. Losses at the gene ends were 2 bases for V and 7 bases for J; bases not matched to a gene: 14. The length of the CDR3 is 18 residues. The CDR3 here is CASSQPSSGTGKVGELFF. The CDR3 DNA is TGCGCCAGCAGCCAACCTTCCTCCGGGACAGGGAAGGTCGGGGAGCTGTTTTTT.

This clonotype was counted many times. This chain joins TRBV6-5 and TRBJ1-1; D remains ambiguous. The CDR3 loop spans 14 amino acids. Deletions cut 10 bases from V and 4 bases from J, with 19 bases between. From germline, CDR1 is MNHEY and CDR2 SVGAGI. In nucleotides, the CDR3 is TGTGCCACCTGCCTGAACCGAGGGAGCACTGAAGCTTTCTTT. Protein sequence: CATCLNRGSTEAFF.

The genes are TRBV28 and TRBJ2-7; D is unclear. This CDR3 contains 13 residues. In germline, CDR1 is MDHEN, CDR2 SYDVKM. CDR3: CAHTNASSYEQYF. The CDR3 DNA sequence: TGTGCGCACACTAACGCTAGCTCCTACGAGCAGTACTTC.

The chain recombines TRBV18 with TRBJ1-2; tentative D call: TRBD1 (5 bases). Germline values: CDR1 KGHSH, CDR2 LQKENI. Trimming pared 4 bases from V and 6 bases from J, leaving 9 bases between. CDR3 length equals 12 residues. The DNA for the CDR3 is TGTGCCAGCTCACGCCCGACAGATGGCTACACCTTC. It specifies CASSRPTDGYTF.

To note about this clonotype: The junction differs from germline at one of its ends, possibly a read error. The V call is TRBV6-1, the J call TRBJ2-3; D remains ambiguous. Germline V gives CDR1 MNHNS, CDR2 SASEGT. The CDR3 consists of 12 residues. The CDR3 protein is CTSSARTDTQYF. The CDR3 bases are TGTACCAGCAGTGCTCGCACAGATACGCAGTATTTT.

Regarding this clonotype: At one boundary the junction diverges from the germline segment, which might be a read error. The V gene is TRBV11-2, the J gene TRBJ2-5, with D maybe TRBD2 (5 bases). Germline CDR1 is SGHAT and CDR2 is FQNNGV. CDR3 length: 16 amino acids. Here the CDR3 reads CTSRSLDWAHQGTQYF. The CDR3 DNA reads as TGTACCAGCAGATCCCTGGACTGGGCCCACCAAGGGACCCAGTACTTC.

A word on this clonotype: The conserved phenylalanine or tryptophan is not found at the CDR3 terminus, so this likely reflects a read error. This chain uses TRBV11-1 with TRBJ2-4, with D tentatively TRBD2 (5 bases). This CDR3 has 14 residues. V gave up 9 bases and J gave up 9 bases, with 21 bases separating them. The germline V gene encodes CDR1 SGHAT and CDR2 FQDESV (reference sequence). The CDR3 loop reads CASSTDGVACIQYL. The CDR3 nucleotides are TGTGCCAGTAGCACTGACGGGGTAGCGTGCATTCAGTACCTC.

This clonotype has only one observation. The DNA for the CDR3 is TGTGCCAGCAGTTACAATAGGGTCAACACCGGGGAGCTGTTTTTT. Its protein product is CASSYNRVNTGELFF. The chain combines TRBV2 with TRBJ2-2; D not resolved. The CDR3 is made up of 15 amino acids. V lost 5 bases and J 2 bases, leaving 12 bases between the germline ends. CDR1 and CDR2 from the germline V gene are SNHLY and FYNNEI.

With regard to this clonotype: Mismatch with germline at one junction end may stem from a read error. The chain recombines TRBV29-1 with TRBJ1-5; TRBD1 agrees at 8 bases. CDR3 length: 13 residues. Germline CDR1 SQVTM, CDR2 ANQGSEA. For the CDR3, the DNA is TGCAGCGTTGTGCAGGGGGCAAATCAGTCCCAGCATTTT. Translating gives CSVVQGANQSQHF. Looking up the rest from reference TRBV29-1 and TRBJ1-5 gives the full variable domain: SAVISQKPSRDICQRGTSLTIQCQVDSQVTMMFWYRQQPGQSLTLIATANQGSEATYESGFVIDKFPISRPNLTFSTLTVSNMSPEDSSIYLCSVVQGANQSQHFGDGTRLSIL.

This clonotype has a single count. A much larger clone is a single base away; this may be a read error. J is TRBJ2-7 and V is TRBV7-9; maybe TRBD1 (6 bases). CDR1 is SEHNR and CDR2 is FQNEAQ in the germline V gene (reference sequence). The CDR3 contains 19 residues. The CDR3 sequence: CTSSSPGHPKTSGGYEQYF. The CDR3 DNA sequence: TGTACCAGCAGCTCCCCGGGACACCCAAAGACCAGCGGAGGTTACGAGCAGTACTTC.

The V call is TRBV6-6, the J call TRBJ2-7, with D uncertain. This CDR3 has 16 amino acids. Trimming cost V 4 bases and J 0 bases, with 16 bases left between them. The germline gives CDR1 MNHNY, CDR2 SVGAGI (reference sequence). The CDR3 DNA reads TGTGCCAGCAGTTCCCGCATGGATGGAAGCTCCTACGAGCAGTACTTC. It codes for CASSSRMDGSSYEQYF.

As regards this clonotype: A clone one base away is much larger, so this may be a read error. The V call is TRBV28, the J call TRBJ1-2; D is uncertain. V was clipped by 6 bases and J by 3 bases, with 8 bases between them. Germline V lookup: CDR1 MDHEN, CDR2 SYDVKM. There are 12 residues in the CDR3. The CDR3 spells CASRTSDYGYTF. The CDR3 bases are TGTGCCAGCAGGACATCCGACTATGGCTACACCTTC.

Note on this clonotype: A read error may explain this, as a much larger clone is one base away. The chain joins TRBV28 to TRBJ2-3; D is ambiguous. V was trimmed by 3 bases and J by 6 bases, leaving 10 bases between them. Germline V gene lookup returns CDR1 MDHEN and CDR2 SYDVKM. The CDR3 covers 13 residues. CDR3 DNA: TGTGCCAGCAGTTTGTCAGTAAGGGATACGCAGTATTTT. Its protein is CASSLSVRDTQYF.

Note on this clonotype: The conserved closing phenylalanine or tryptophan is absent in this CDR3, likely reflecting a read error. The chain links TRBV29-1 to TRBJ1-1; no clear D gene. Per the germline V gene, CDR1 is SQVTM and CDR2 is ANQGSEA. This CDR3 spans 12 amino acids. Trimming removed 7 bases at V and 4 bases at J, with 13 bases between. The CDR3 bases are TGCAGCGCTGTGGAAACGACCACTGAAGCTTTCCTT. This gives the protein CSAVETTTEAFL.

The sample holds a few counts of this clonotype. V usage is TRBV20-1 and J usage is TRBJ2-1, with D perhaps given as TRBD1 or TRBD2 (5 bases each). CDR3 length equals 11 residues. Germline V gene sequence: CDR1 DFQATT, CDR2 SNEGSKA (reference sequence). The V end was cut by 7 bases, the J end by 13 bases, with 17 bases between. The CDR3 loop is CSVQDGASQFF. Written as DNA, the CDR3 is TGCAGTGTTCAAGACGGGGCCTCTCAGTTCTTC.

In regard to this clonotype: At one boundary the junction diverges from the germline segment, which might be a read error. This sequence joins TRBV5-4 and TRBJ2-2, with 10 bases aligning to TRBD1. This CDR3 spans 15 amino acids. Germline CDR1 is SGHNT and CDR2 is YYREEE (reference sequence). CDR3 DNA sequence: TGTGCCGGCAGCTTGGGACAGGGGAACACCGTGGAGCTGTTTTTT. This codes for CAGSLGQGNTVELFF.

A single count supports this clonotype. The germline gene is not matched at one end of the junction; a read error may be the cause. The rearrangement joins TRBV4-1 to TRBJ2-5; TRBD1 is a possible D gene (6 bases). Germline lookup yields CDR1 MGHRA and CDR2 YSYEKL. This CDR3 region has 16 residues. This CDR3 reads CANSRLPPGDRETQYF. Here the CDR3 DNA reads TGCGCCAACAGCCGACTCCCACCAGGGGACCGTGAGACCCAGTACTTC.

As concerns this clonotype: A much bigger clone sits one base away, suggesting this may be a read error. The chain uses TRBV7-9 and TRBJ1-4; 9 bases align to TRBD1. The length of the CDR3 is 18 residues. Germline CDR1 SEHNR, CDR2 FQNEAQ (reference sequence). The CDR3 here is CASSSGTGRSATNERLFF. Written as DNA, the CDR3 is TGTGCCAGCAGCTCCGGGACAGGGAGATCTGCAACTAATGAAAGACTGTTTTTT.

The gene calls are TRBV12-3 or TRBV12-4 and TRBJ2-5; D may be TRBD2 (6 bases). With 6 bases removed from V and 5 bases from J, the gap between germline ends came to 19 bases. The CDR3 is 15 residues long. The CDR3 coding sequence is TGTGCCAGCAGGGTATCGGGAACTAGCAGTGAGACCCAGTACTTC. This codes for CASRVSGTSSETQYF.

The rearrangement joins TRBV11-2 to TRBJ2-7, with 9 positions matching TRBD2. This CDR3 comprises 14 residues. Per germline, CDR1 SGHAT and CDR2 FQNNGV. The V segment lost 6 bases and the J segment 7 bases; nucleotides outside the gene matches: 10. The CDR3 DNA is TGTGCCAGCAGGAGCCCGGGACTAGCATGGGAGCAGTACTTC. As protein: CASRSPGLAWEQYF. Looking up the rest from reference TRBV11-2 and TRBJ2-7 gives the full variable domain: EAGVAQSPRYKIIEKRQSVAFWCNPISGHATLYWYQQILGQGPKLLIQFQNNGVVDDSQLPKDRFSAERLKGVDSTLKIQPAKLEDSAVYLCASRSPGLAWEQYFGPGTRLTVT.

A word on this clonotype: The junction differs from germline at one of its ends, possibly a read error. The V gene is TRBV6-1, the J gene TRBJ2-7; 9 bases align to TRBD2. The germline V gene encodes CDR1 MNHNS and CDR2 SASEGT. The CDR3 totals 16 residues. The CDR3 is CTSSTRISGRPYEQYF. The CDR3 DNA sequence: TGTACCAGCAGTACCCGGATTAGCGGGAGACCATACGAGCAGTACTTC.